This entry concerns a single TCR beta chain. This clonotype was counted a few times. No antigen is known for it. The input lacks base qualities; no much larger clone sits a single base away. The intended sense of this specimen's treatment or condition label: live attenuated yellow fever vaccine strain. At each blood-draw timepoint, two biological replicates of bulk PBMCs were obtained. A standard Ficoll-Paque protocol was used to isolate PBMCs from peripheral blood. TriZol was used to extract RNA from bulk PBMCs, from CD4 and CD8 fractions, and from dextramer-positive and dextramer-negative fractions. TCR cDNA was made using 5'RACE template switching, a step that added a universal primer site and unique molecular identifiers. cDNA synthesis was primed from both the TCR alpha and TCR beta constant segments. Libraries were amplified in two PCR steps, with sample barcodes and sequencing adapters added in the second step. Sequencing of libraries was performed on Illumina HiSeq 2500 (2x100 bp) or NovaSeq (2x150 bp). The published analysis was carried out like this. Demultiplexing of reads and collapsing into UMI consensus sequences were performed with MIGEC, and V(D)J alignment was carried out with MiXCR. Vaccine-responding clonotypes were defined with edgeR using replicate PBMC samples, requiring FDR below 0.01 and a log2 fold change above 5 up to day 15. Each bulk clonotype was labeled CD4 or CD8 based on which sequenced repertoire, CD4 or CD8, contained the clonotype at higher abundance. Through fastp at Q25 and MiXCR, TCRdb rebuilt clones from the public reads, retaining in-frame beta chains. A single entry per CDR3 protein holds the most common genes and DNA from its merged rows. The V and J calls were determined by TCRdb, not by the authors. A total of 550,000 or so distinct CDR3 sequences appear in this sample, approximately 21% of them only once. About 13% of the sample lies in the top ten.

These data come from a study of T cells after yellow fever vaccination (dated by TCRdb to about 2019). Study-level background: Libraries from fractions with low cell numbers were prepared with the SMART-Seq v4 Ultra Low Input RNA kit. Bulk TCR alpha and beta repertoires were sequenced longitudinally to track T-cell clones before and after primary and booster YFV17D yellow fever vaccination. Two healthy male donors, one aged 18 to 30 and one aged 30 to 40 years, were included in the cohort. Blood was drawn at multiple timepoints before and after primary and secondary immunization, with bulk PBMC replicates and cell subsets isolated. Paper-wide results and their limitations: Computational filtering was needed because FACS-sorted repertoires could contain abundant contaminating clonotypes from the bulk population. Compared with the primary T-cell response, the secondary T-cell response was faster but weaker, reaching its peak on day 5 rather than on day 15. A small share of clonotypes occurred in both CD4 and CD8 compartments, likely arising from convergent recombination. Most clones expanded after primary vaccination (about 95% of CD4 and around 89% of CD8) were re-detected after the booster, suggesting that broad memory maintenance occurred. Because only a couple of donors were included in the study, the extent to which the findings can be generalized is limited.

V trim: 7 bases; J trim: 2 bases; unmatched bases: 18. The germline V gene provides CDR1 MNHEY and CDR2 SVGEGT. Including the terminal cysteine and phenylalanine, the CDR3 comprises 18 residues. CDR3 DNA only is kept here, 54 bases in frame from base 1. Here the chain combines TRBV6-2 or TRBV6-3 and TRBJ2-3, and TRBD2 matches 7 of the central bases. This clonotype originated in a man aged 25-45 years who received the YFV17D yellow fever vaccine. The sample in question was PBMCs, obtained 15 days after the yellow fever booster vaccination. The CDR3 protein is CASTHLPRDYSITDTQYF. The base sequence is TGTGCCAGCACCCATCTTCCACGGGACTACAGCATCACAGATACGCAGTATTTT.